The present TCR beta chain was sequenced within a study of cytotoxic CD8 clonotypes in ibrutinib-treated CLL. With regard to this clone: Its antigen is undetermined.

TCRdb's copy holds only in-frame clones and misses some; the assay was immunoSEQ multiplex PCR. Of 130,000 or so clones listed, roughly 83% are singletons. This CDR3 spans 13 amino acids. Trimming removed 10 bases from V and 5 bases from J; junction bases left unmatched: 8. Per the germline V gene, CDR1 is SNHLY and CDR2 is FYNNEI. Study outcomes and limitations: Patients showed higher baseline clonality than age-matched healthy donors, and it tracked circulating CD8+ T-cell counts.

The source of this sequence is a human donor with chronic lymphocytic leukemia. The chain joins TRBV2 to TRBJ2-4; 7 bases fit TRBD1. This specimen was PBMCs, taken after 12 months of ibrutinib treatment. CDR3 sequence (DNA): TGTGCCAACGGACAGGCAGGGGAAAACATTCAGTACTTC. It specifies CANGQAGENIQYF.